This T cell receptor beta chain originates from a study of tumor-infiltrating lymphocytes in primary liver carcinoma. Overall study: Participating patients were men and women between 30 and 69 years old.

The authors took blood RNA from unsorted whole blood and also extracted germline DNA. Preoperatively, around 3.6 milliliters of peripheral blood were collected. Whole-study results and caveats: Tumor region pairs outstripped tumor-adjacent and tumor-blood pairs in overlap.

The investigators made TCR beta cDNA from roughly 460 ng total RNA, using a constant-region primer. TCR beta libraries came from three nested multiplex PCR rounds using slightly modified ARM-PCR. The first two PCR rounds, approximately 10 cycles each, used TRBV1-TRBV30 forward primers and a C-beta reverse primer. Using its own MiXCR run on the multiplex PCR reads, TCRdb lists one record per CDR3 protein. The sample carries 320,000 or so distinct CDR3 sequences, around three fifths recorded once. The V and J ends lost 7 bases and 7 bases respectively, with 11 bases between them. This CDR3 has 12 amino acids. To note about this clonotype: What it binds is unknown. A much more abundant neighbour one base away suggests this may be a read error.

Input material: peripheral blood. This chain joins TRBV12-3 or TRBV12-4 and TRBJ2-1, with D possibly being TRBD1 (5 bases). The receptor's source is a middle-aged man with primary liver carcinoma and hepatitis B virus infection. The CDR3 coding sequence is TGTGCCAGCAATACCCAGGGAAATGAGCAGTTCTTC. Protein sequence: CASNTQGNEQFF.